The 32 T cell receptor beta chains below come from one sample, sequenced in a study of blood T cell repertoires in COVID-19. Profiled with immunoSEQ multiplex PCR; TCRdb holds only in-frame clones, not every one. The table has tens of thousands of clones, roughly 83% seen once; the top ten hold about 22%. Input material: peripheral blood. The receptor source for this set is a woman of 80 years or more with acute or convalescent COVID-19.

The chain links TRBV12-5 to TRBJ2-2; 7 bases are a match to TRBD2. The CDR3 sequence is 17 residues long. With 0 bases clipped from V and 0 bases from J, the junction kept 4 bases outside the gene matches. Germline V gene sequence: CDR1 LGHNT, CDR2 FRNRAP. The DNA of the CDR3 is TGTGCTAGTGGTTTGGTCCTGGGACTACCGAACACCGGGGAGCTGTTTTTT. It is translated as CASGLVLGLPNTGELFF.

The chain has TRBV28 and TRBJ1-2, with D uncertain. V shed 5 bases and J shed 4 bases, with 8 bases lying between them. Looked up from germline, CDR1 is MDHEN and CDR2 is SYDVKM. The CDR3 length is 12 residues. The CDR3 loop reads CASSLSGYGYTF. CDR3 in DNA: TGTGCCAGCAGTCTCTCGGGCTATGGCTACACCTTC.

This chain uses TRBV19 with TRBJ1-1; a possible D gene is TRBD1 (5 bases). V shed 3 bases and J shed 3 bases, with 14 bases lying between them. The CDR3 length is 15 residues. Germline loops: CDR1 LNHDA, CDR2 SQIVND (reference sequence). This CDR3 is CASSISQGRYTEAFF. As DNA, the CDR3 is TGTGCCAGTAGTATCTCCCAGGGCAGGTACACTGAAGCTTTCTTT. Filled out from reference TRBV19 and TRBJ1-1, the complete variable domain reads DGGITQSPKYLFRKEGQNVTLSCEQNLNHDAMYWYRQDPGQGLRLIYYSQIVNDFQKGDIAEGYSVSREKKESFPLTVTSAQKNPTAFYLCASSISQGRYTEAFFGQGTRLTVV.

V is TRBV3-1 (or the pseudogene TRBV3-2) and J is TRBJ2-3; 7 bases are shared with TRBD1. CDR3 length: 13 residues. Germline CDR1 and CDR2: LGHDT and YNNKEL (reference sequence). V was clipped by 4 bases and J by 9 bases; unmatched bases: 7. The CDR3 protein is CASSRGQQGTQYF. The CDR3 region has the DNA TGTGCCAGCAGCCGGGGCCAACAGGGGACGCAGTATTTT.

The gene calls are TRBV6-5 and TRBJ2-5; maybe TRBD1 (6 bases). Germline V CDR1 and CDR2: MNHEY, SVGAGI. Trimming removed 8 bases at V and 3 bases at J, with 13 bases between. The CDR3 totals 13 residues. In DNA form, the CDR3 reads TGTGCCAGCTTTCGGTACAGGGAAGAGACCCAGTACTTC. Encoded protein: CASFRYREETQYF.

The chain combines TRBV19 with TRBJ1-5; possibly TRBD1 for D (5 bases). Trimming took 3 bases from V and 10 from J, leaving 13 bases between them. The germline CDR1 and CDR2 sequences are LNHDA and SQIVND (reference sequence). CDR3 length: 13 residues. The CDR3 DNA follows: TGTGCCAGTAGTATCACGGGGGAATCCCCCCAGCATTTT. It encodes CASSITGESPQHF. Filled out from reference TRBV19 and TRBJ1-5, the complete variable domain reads DGGITQSPKYLFRKEGQNVTLSCEQNLNHDAMYWYRQDPGQGLRLIYYSQIVNDFQKGDIAEGYSVSREKKESFPLTVTSAQKNPTAFYLCASSITGESPQHFGDGTRLSIL.

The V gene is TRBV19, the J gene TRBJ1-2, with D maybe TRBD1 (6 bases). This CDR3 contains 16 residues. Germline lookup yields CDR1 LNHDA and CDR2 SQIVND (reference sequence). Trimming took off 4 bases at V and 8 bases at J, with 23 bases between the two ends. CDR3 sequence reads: CASSRQTGGSNLGYTF. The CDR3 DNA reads TGTGCCAGTAGTAGACAGACAGGAGGCTCTAACTTAGGCTACACCTTC.

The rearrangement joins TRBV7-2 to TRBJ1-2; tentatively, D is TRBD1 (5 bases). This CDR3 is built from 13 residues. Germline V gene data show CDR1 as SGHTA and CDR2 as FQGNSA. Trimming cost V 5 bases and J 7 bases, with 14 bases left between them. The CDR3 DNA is TGTGCCAGCAGCCAGGGCCGGAGGGGTGGCTACACCTTC. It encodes CASSQGRRGGYTF.

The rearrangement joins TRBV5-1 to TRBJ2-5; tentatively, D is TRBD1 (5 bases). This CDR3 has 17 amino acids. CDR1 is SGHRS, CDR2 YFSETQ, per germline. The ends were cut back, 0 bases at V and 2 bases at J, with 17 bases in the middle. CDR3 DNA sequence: TGCGCCAGCAGCTTGGCCATCATGCAGGGCTCGCAAGAGACCCAGTACTTC. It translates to CASSLAIMQGSQETQYF. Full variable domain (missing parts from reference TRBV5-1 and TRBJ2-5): KAGVTQTPRYLIKTRGQQVTLSCSPISGHRSVSWYQQTPGQGLQFLFEYFSETQRNKGNFPGRFSGRQFSNSRSEMNVSTLELGDSALYLCASSLAIMQGSQETQYFGPGTRLLVL.

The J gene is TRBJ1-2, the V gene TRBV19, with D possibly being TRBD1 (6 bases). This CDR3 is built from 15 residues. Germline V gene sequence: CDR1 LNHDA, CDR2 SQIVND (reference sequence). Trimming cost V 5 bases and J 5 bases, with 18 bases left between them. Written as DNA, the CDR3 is TGTGCCAGTAGTCCTAGCTACGGGACAACTTATGGCTACACCTTC. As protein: CASSPSYGTTYGYTF.

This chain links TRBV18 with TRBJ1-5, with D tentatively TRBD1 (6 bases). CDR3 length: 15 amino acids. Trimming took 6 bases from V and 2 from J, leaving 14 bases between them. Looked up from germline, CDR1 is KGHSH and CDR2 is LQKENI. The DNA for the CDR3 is TGTGCCAGCTCTTCCTCCAGGGGTGGCAATCAGCCCCAGCATTTT. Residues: CASSSSRGGNQPQHF.

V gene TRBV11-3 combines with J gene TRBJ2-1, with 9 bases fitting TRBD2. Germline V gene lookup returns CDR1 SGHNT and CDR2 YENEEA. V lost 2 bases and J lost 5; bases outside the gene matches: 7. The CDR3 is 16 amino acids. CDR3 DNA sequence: TGTGCCAGCAGCTTACAAGCGCGGGAGGGGCACAATGAGCAGTTCTTC. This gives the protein CASSLQAREGHNEQFF.

CDR3 sequence reads: CASRERGQGATYEQYF. For the CDR3, the DNA is TGTGCCAGCAGAGAAAGGGGGCAGGGGGCGACGTACGAGCAGTACTTC. The V and J genes are TRBV6-6 and TRBJ2-7; 8 bases fit TRBD1. The CDR3 consists of 16 residues. Trimming took 6 bases from V and 4 from J; bases not matched to a gene: 14. CDR1 and CDR2 (germline): MNHNY, SVGAGI (reference sequence).

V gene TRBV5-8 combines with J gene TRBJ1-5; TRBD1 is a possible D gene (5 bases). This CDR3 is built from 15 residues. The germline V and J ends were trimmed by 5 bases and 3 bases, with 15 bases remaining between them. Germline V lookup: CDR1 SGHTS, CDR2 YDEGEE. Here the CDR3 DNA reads TGTGCCAGCAGTCCCGTGGGGGGAATCAATCAGCCCCAGCATTTT. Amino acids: CASSPVGGINQPQHF.

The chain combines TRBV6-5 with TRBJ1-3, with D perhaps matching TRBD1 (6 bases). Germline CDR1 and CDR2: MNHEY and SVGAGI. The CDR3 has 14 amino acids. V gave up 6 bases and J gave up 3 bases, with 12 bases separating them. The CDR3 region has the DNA TGTGCCAGCAGCAGGGGTCTCGGTGGAAACACCATATATTTT. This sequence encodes CASSRGLGGNTIYF.

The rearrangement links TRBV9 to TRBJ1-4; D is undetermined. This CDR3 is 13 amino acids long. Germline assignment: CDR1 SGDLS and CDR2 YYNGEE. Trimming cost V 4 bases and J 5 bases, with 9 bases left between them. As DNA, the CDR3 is TGTGCCAGCAGCCGCGCCAACAATGAAAAACTGTTTTTT. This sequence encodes CASSRANNEKLFF.

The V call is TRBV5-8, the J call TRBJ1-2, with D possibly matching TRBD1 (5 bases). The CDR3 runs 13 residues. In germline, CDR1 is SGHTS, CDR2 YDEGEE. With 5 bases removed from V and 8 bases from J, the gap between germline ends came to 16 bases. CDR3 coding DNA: TGTGCCAGCAGTTTTGACCTCAAGGGGGGCTACACCTTC. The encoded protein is CASSFDLKGGYTF.

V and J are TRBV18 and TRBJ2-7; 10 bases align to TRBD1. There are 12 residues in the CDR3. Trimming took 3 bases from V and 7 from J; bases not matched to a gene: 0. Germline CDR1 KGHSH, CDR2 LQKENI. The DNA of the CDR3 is TGTGCCAGCTCACCGGGACAGGGGGAGCAGTACGTC. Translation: CASSPGQGEQYV.

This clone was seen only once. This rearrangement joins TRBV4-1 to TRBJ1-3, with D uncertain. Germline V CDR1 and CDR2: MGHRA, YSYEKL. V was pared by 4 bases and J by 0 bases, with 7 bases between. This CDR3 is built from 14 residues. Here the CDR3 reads CASSPRFSGNTIYF. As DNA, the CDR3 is TGCGCCAGCAGCCCGAGGTTCTCTGGAAACACCATATATTTT.

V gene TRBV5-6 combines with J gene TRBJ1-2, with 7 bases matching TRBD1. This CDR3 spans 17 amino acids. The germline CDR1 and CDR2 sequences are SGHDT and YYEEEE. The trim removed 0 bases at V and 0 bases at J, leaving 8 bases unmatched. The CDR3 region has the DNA TGTGCCAGCAGCTTGGCAGGGGGATCTACAGCTAACTATGGCTACACCTTC. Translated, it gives CASSLAGGSTANYGYTF. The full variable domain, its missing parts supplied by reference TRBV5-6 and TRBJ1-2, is DAGVTQSPTHLIKTRGQQVTLRCSPKSGHDTVSWYQQALGQGPQFIFQYYEEEERQRGNFPDRFSGHQFPNYSSELNVNALLLGDSALYLCASSLAGGSTANYGYTFGSGTRLTVV.

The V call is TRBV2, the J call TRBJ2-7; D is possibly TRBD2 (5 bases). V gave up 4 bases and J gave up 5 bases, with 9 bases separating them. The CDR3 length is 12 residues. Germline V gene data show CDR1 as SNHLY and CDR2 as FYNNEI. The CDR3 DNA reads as TGTGCCAGCAGTGTCGGGATCAACGAGCAGTACTTC. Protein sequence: CASSVGINEQYF.

The DNA for the CDR3 is TGTGCCAGCAGTCCCCGACAGGCCATTGAAGCTTTCTTT. Protein: CASSPRQAIEAFF. J is TRBJ1-1 and V is TRBV6-5; D possibly corresponds to TRBD1 (6 bases). The V gene's germline CDR1 is MNHEY and CDR2 SVGAGI. This CDR3 is 13 amino acids long. The V gene lost 5 bases and the J gene lost 7 bases, with 14 bases spanning the gap.

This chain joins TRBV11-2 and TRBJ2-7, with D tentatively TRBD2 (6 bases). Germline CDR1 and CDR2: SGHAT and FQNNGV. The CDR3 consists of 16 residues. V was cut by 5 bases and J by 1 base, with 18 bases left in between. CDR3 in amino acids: CASSRCESGPSYEQYV. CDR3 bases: TGTGCCAGCAGCCGGTGTGAAAGCGGGCCTTCCTACGAGCAGTACGTC.

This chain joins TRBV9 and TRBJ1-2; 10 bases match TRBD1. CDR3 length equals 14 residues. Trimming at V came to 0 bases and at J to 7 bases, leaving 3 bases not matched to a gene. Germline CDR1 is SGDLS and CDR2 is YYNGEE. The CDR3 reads CASSVGQGAFGYTF. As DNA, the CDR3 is TGTGCCAGCAGCGTAGGACAGGGGGCGTTTGGCTACACCTTC.

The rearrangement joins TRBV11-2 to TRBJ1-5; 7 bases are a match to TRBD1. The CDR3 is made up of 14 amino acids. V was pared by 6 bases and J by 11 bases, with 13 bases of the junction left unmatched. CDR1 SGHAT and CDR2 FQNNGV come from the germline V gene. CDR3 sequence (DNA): TGTGCCAGCAGTTCCACAGGGGCGTCTTCGGCCCAGCATTTT. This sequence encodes CASSSTGASSAQHF.

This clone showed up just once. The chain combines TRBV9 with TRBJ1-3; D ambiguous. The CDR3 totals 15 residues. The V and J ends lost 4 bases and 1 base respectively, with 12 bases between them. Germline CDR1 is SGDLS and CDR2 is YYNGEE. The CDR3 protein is CASSPHHGSGNTIYF. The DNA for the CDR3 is TGTGCCAGCAGCCCACACCACGGGTCTGGAAACACCATATATTTT.

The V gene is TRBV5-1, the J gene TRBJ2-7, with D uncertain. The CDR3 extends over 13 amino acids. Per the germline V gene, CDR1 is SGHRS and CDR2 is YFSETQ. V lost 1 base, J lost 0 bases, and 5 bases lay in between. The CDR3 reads CASSLTVSYEQYV. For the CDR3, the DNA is TGCGCCAGCAGCTTGACAGTCTCCTACGAGCAGTACGTC.

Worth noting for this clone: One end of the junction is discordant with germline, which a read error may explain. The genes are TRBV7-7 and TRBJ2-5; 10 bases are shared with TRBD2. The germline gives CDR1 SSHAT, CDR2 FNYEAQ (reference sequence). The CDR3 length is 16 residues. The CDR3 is CASSSAVAGGQETQYF. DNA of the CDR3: TGTGCTAGCAGCTCCGCCGTAGCGGGGGGCCAAGAGACCCAGTACTTC.

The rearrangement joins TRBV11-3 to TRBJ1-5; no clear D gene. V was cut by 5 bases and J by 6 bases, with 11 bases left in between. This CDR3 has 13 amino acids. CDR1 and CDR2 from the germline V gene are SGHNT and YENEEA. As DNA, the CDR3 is TGTGCCAGCAGCCAGGAGGCTCGTCAGCCCCAGCATTTT. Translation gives CASSQEARQPQHF.

In nucleotides, the CDR3 is TGTGCCAGCAGCAAAGCCTTAGCGGGAGCGGGCACCGGGGAGCTGTTTTTT. Its protein is CASSKALAGAGTGELFF. V is TRBV7-8 and J is TRBJ2-2; 9 nucleotides align to TRBD2. V lost 5 bases and J lost 4; bases outside the gene matches: 11. The CDR3 spans 17 residues. Germline V gene lookup returns CDR1 SGHVS and CDR2 FQNEAQ.

CDR3 in amino acids: CASSLQAIAGYGYTF. The CDR3 bases are TGTGCCAGCAGTTTACAGGCTATAGCGGGCTATGGCTACACCTTC. V usage is TRBV28 and J usage is TRBJ1-2, with D unclear. V lost 2 bases and J 4 bases, leaving 14 bases between the germline ends. The CDR3 runs 15 residues. CDR1 MDHEN and CDR2 SYDVKM come from the germline V gene.

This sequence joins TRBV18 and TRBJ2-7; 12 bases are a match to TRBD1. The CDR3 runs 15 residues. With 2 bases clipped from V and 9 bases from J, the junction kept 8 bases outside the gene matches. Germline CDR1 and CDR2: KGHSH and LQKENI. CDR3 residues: CASSPAGQGANGQYF. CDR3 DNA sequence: TGTGCCAGCTCACCAGCGGGACAGGGGGCAAATGGGCAGTACTTC.